This T cell receptor (beta chain) was sequenced during a study of radiotherapy plus CTLA-4 blockade in lung cancer. Turning to the study itself: An objective response was seen in approximately 17% of patients, and disease control in around 33%. The study's findings and limits: Reports identified early blood T cell clone dynamics, with interferon-beta, as the best response predictor.

This table comes from immunoSEQ multiplex PCR, and its TCRdb copy is limited to in-frame clones, with some not included. The data hold 50,000 to 75,000 clones, with about 80% observed a single time. Focal radiation plus CTLA-4 blockade with ipilimumab was given to patients with chemo-refractory metastatic non-small-cell lung cancer. V lost 3 bases to trimming and J lost 2 bases, with 5 bases between them. Germline V gene data show CDR1 as SGDLS and CDR2 as YYNGEE. This CDR3 is built from 12 residues. Details on this clone: Its antigen is currently unknown.

The rearrangement uses TRBV9 and TRBJ1-2, with D unclear. Sample: peripheral blood, taken from a patient treated with radiotherapy plus ipilimumab. This clonotype was obtained from a human donor with non-small cell lung cancer who had a complete response to radiotherapy plus ipilimumab. The CDR3 region has the DNA TGTGCCAGCAGCGGACTGAACTATGGCTACACCTTC. This sequence encodes CASSGLNYGYTF. Complete variable domain (other parts from reference TRBV9 and TRBJ1-2): DSGVTQTPKHLITATGQRVTLRCSPRSGDLSVYWYQQSLDQGLQFLIQYYNGEERAKGNILERFSAQQFPDLHSELNLSSLELGDSALYFCASSGLNYGYTFGSGTRLTVV.